This T cell receptor (beta chain) was captured in a study of shared clonotypes between healthy human individuals. This clone was recorded at least ten times. This same CDR3 is encoded by further DNA sequences in the sample. It was roughly 200 ng DNA, about 30,000 T cell genomes, that sorted-subset replicate PCRs used. Only in-frame clones appear in the TCRdb table, and some are missing; sequencing was by immunoSEQ multiplex PCR. Here the sample spans some 900,000 clones, 70% to 85% being singletons. The receptor was derived from a man between 18 and 35 years old in good health. The source material was memory CD4+ T cells sorted from blood. The subset: CD45RA-negative fraction.

CDR3 bases: TGTGCCAGTAGTGGAGGGACGGTAAGCAATCAGCCCCAGCATTTT. As protein: CASSGGTVSNQPQHF. V usage is TRBV19 and J usage is TRBJ1-5; maybe TRBD1 (5 bases). From germline, CDR1 is LNHDA and CDR2 SQIVND (reference sequence). The V and J ends lost 5 bases and 1 base respectively, with 12 bases between them. The CDR3 sequence is 15 residues long.